This TCR beta chain came from a study of blood T cell repertoires in COVID-19. Generated by immunoSEQ multiplex PCR, the TCRdb table keeps only in-frame clones and is missing some. Of about 35,000 clones in the sample, around 87% are singletons; the top ten hold 40% to 50%. Germline CDR1 is KGHSH and CDR2 is LQKENI. The CDR3 covers 15 residues. Trimming removed 5 bases at V and 0 bases at J, with 13 bases between. The V gene is TRBV18, the J gene TRBJ1-1; D perhaps matches TRBD1 (5 bases). The sample taken for sequencing was peripheral blood. This TCR derives from a human donor in a cohort sampled during active COVID-19. As DNA, the CDR3 is TGTGCCAGCTCAGGCGGGACGAACATGAACACTGAAGCTTTCTTT. The encoded protein is CASSGGTNMNTEAFF. The whole variable domain, remainder taken from reference TRBV18 and TRBJ1-1, is NAGVMQNPRHLVRRRGQEARLRCSPMKGHSHVYWYRQLPEEGLKFMVYLQKENIIDESGMPKERFSAEFPKEGPSILRIQQVVRGDSAAYFCASSGGTNMNTEAFFGQGTRLTVV.